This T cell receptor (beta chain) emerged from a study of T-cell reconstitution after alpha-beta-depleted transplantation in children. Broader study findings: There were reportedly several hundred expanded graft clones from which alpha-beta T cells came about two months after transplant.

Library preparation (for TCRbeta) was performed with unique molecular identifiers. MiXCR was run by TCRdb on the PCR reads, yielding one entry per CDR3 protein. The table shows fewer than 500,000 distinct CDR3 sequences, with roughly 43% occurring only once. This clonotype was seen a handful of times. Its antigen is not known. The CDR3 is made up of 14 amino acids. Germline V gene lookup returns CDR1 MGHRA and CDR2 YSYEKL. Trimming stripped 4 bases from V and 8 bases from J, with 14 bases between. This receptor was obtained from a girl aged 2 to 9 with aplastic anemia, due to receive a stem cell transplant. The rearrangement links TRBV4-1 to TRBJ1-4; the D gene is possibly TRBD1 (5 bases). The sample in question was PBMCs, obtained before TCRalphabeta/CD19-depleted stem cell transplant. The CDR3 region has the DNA TGCGCCAGCAGCCTAGTAGGAGGGGTGGAAAAACTGTTTTTT. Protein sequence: CASSLVGGVEKLFF.